The present TCR beta chain was sequenced within a study of blood T cell repertoires in COVID-19. Ages ranged from about 18 to 89 years, with residence in 20 to 30 US areas. The CDR3 has 16 amino acids. Trimming cost V 6 bases and J 12 bases; bases outside gene matches: 18. In germline, CDR1 is SGHTA, CDR2 FQGNSA. Only in-frame clones appear in the TCRdb table, and some are missing; sequencing was by immunoSEQ multiplex PCR. The table has hundreds of thousands of clones, around 86% seen once; the top ten hold around 1.9%. This sequence joins TRBV7-2 and TRBJ2-1; TRBD2 matches 9 bases. The sample consisted of PBMCs or T cells enriched from blood (not recorded which). This TCR was sampled from a woman in her forties or fifties who had recovered from COVID-19. CDR3 in DNA: TGTGCCAGCAGGATAAGGTCTAGCGGGGCCGAGGGTGTGCAGTTCTTC. Translation gives CASRIRSSGAEGVQFF.